This TCR beta chain was sequenced during a study of regulatory T cells in long-lasting Graves disease. CDR1 is DFQATT and CDR2 is SNEGSKA in the germline V gene (reference sequence). Losses at the gene ends were 5 bases for V and 2 bases for J; bases not matched to a gene: 7. The CDR3 extends over 15 amino acids. Study-level points and caveats: Investigators studied peripheral blood only, not thyroid tissue.

This clonotype has only a few counts. Its antigen is unknown. The time point here: persistent/refractory GD, antithyroid drugs over 5 years with positive TRAb. The TCR library was prepared using RNA isolated from PBMCs. Construction of the TCR beta libraries employed iRepertoire HTBI primers in conjunction with Arm-PCR of CDR3 regions. One entry per CDR3 protein results from TCRdb running MiXCR on the multiplex PCR reads. Of over 650,000 distinct CDR3 sequences in the sample, about 30% were seen once. The receptor was derived from a female donor with Graves disease. The rearrangement joins TRBV20-1 to TRBJ2-1, with 9 bases that match TRBD2. The sample was peripheral blood mononuclear cells (PBMCs), taken when the disease was refractory, from a patient treated with antithyroid drugs. This chain's CDR3 is CSAVTSGGPYNEQFF. The CDR3 DNA is TGCAGTGCTGTGACTAGCGGAGGGCCCTACAATGAGCAGTTCTTC.